The 6 T cell receptor beta chains below come from one sample, sequenced in a study of blood T cells in healthy people across ages. The second PCR ran roughly 7 to 11 cycles with a sample-barcoded 5' primer and J-beta primers. A single record per CDR3 protein comes from TCRdb applying MiXCR to the 5' RACE reads. The table shows some 700,000 distinct CDR3 sequences, with 40% to 45% occurring only once. The sample taken for sequencing was blood. The receptors were gathered from a woman in her fifties or sixties in good health.

This clonotype was counted many times. The chain is built from TRBV24-1 and TRBJ2-1; TRBD1 aligns across 8 bases. V lost 5 bases to trimming and J lost 5 bases; unmatched junction nucleotides: 4. Germline assignment: CDR1 KGHDR and CDR2 SFDVKD. CDR3 size: 14 residues. CDR3: CATSARTGNNEQFF. CDR3 sequence (DNA): TGTGCCACCAGTGCACGGACAGGGAACAATGAGCAGTTCTTC.

The CDR3 loop is CSATDHRGGQPQHF. The CDR3 nucleotides read TGCAGTGCAACCGATCACAGGGGTGGTCAGCCCCAGCATTTT. The rearrangement uses TRBV20-1 and TRBJ1-5; 7 nucleotides agree with TRBD1. CDR3 length: 14 residues. Losses at the gene ends were 6 bases for V and 6 bases for J; bases not matched to a gene: 11. Germline CDR1 reads DFQATT; CDR2 reads SNEGSKA (reference sequence).

This clonotype occurred a few times. V gene TRBV5-8 combines with J gene TRBJ2-4; D is tentatively TRBD1 or TRBD2 (5 bases each). The J call may be wrong; the DNA end is better matched by TRBJ2-7. The length of the CDR3 is 12 residues. Germline CDR1 and CDR2: SGHTS and YDEGEE. The DNA of the CDR3 is TGTGCCAGCAGCCGGGGACCACACGAGCAGTACTTC. It encodes CASSRGPHEQYF.

This clonotype has at least ten counts. This chain connects TRBV5-1 to TRBJ2-1; D uncertain. Germline loops: CDR1 SGHRS, CDR2 YFSETQ. The CDR3 has 16 amino acids. The V end was cut by 0 bases, the J end by 2 bases, with 12 bases between. The CDR3 reads CASSLGGSLPYNEQFF. In DNA form, the CDR3 reads TGCGCCAGCAGCTTGGGCGGCAGCTTACCCTACAATGAGCAGTTCTTC. The whole variable domain, filled in from reference TRBV5-1 and TRBJ2-1, reads KAGVTQTPRYLIKTRGQQVTLSCSPISGHRSVSWYQQTPGQGLQFLFEYFSETQRNKGNFPGRFSGRQFSNSRSEMNVSTLELGDSALYLCASSLGGSLPYNEQFFGPGTRLTVL.

This clonotype occurred many times. The chain joins TRBV7-2 to TRBJ2-7; D ambiguous. This CDR3 spans 15 amino acids. The germline V gene has CDR1 SGHTA and CDR2 FQGNSA. V dropped 6 bases and J dropped 0 bases, with 15 bases sitting between them. This CDR3 is CASRNGGLSSYEQYF. CDR3 nucleotide sequence: TGTGCCAGCAGAAACGGCGGTTTAAGCTCCTACGAGCAGTACTTC. Filled out from reference TRBV7-2 and TRBJ2-7, the complete variable domain reads GAGVSQSPSNKVTEKGKDVELRCDPISGHTALYWYRQSLGQGLEFLIYFQGNSAPDKSGLPSDRFSAERTGGSVSTLTIQRTQQEDSAVYLCASRNGGLSSYEQYFGPGTRLTVT.

The V call is TRBV30, the J call TRBJ2-7, with D maybe TRBD2 (6 bases). CDR3 size: 15 residues. Germline CDR1 reads GTSNPN; CDR2 reads SVGIG (reference sequence). The V end lost 1 base, the J end lost 7 bases, and 20 bases lay between the germline ends. The CDR3 protein is CAWSALVGGSREQYF. CDR3 DNA: TGTGCCTGGAGTGCGCTGGTCGGGGGAAGTAGGGAGCAGTACTTC.